This T cell receptor (beta chain) was recorded in a study of response to subunit inactivated influenza vaccine. Looked up from germline, CDR1 is LGHDT and CDR2 is YNNKEL (reference sequence). The CDR3 is 16 amino acids. TCRdb analysed the RT-PCR reads with MiXCR anew, one entry per CDR3 protein. Here the sample spans about 180,000 distinct CDR3 sequences, around a tenth being singletons. As concerns this clonotype: Antigen unknown. One end of the junction is discordant with germline, which a read error may explain.

Findings and limits, study-wide: T cells newly recruited by each seasonal influenza vaccination are few, the authors suggested.

This sequence joins TRBV3-1 and TRBJ2-5; possibly TRBD1 or TRBD2 for D (5 bases each). This sequence was found in a man aged 50 or older who received an inactivated influenza vaccine. The specimen comprised non-naive T cells sorted from PBMCs, sampled on the day of vaccination. Here the CDR3 reads CAISPGDRGLLETQYF. DNA for the CDR3: TGTGCCATCAGCCCCGGGGACCGGGGCCTTCTCGAGACCCAGTACTTC.